The clone carrying this T cell receptor beta chain was seen just once. Its specificity is unknown. The data are from a study of blood T cells in healthy people across ages. A second PCR, run for roughly 7 to 12 cycles, used a sample-barcoded 5' primer plus a J-beta primer mix. TCRdb itself ran the 5' RACE reads through MiXCR, one entry per CDR3 protein. The sample has just over 800,000 distinct CDR3 sequences; less than 80% are singletons. Study results and caveats: The lack of PBMC sorting stopped any conclusive naive versus antigen-experienced comparison.

Every sample had a minimum of 6 million PBMCs isolated. The source of this sequence is a man under 40 in good health. Sequencing was carried out using blood.

The CDR3 bases are TGTGCCAGCATAAGCTCAGATACGCAGTATTTT. As protein: CASISSDTQYF. V gene TRBV6-6 combines with J gene TRBJ2-3; D not resolved. The CDR3 covers 11 residues. Germline V lookup: CDR1 MNHNY, CDR2 SVGAGI (reference sequence). Trimming cost V 7 bases and J 4 bases, with 6 bases left between them.